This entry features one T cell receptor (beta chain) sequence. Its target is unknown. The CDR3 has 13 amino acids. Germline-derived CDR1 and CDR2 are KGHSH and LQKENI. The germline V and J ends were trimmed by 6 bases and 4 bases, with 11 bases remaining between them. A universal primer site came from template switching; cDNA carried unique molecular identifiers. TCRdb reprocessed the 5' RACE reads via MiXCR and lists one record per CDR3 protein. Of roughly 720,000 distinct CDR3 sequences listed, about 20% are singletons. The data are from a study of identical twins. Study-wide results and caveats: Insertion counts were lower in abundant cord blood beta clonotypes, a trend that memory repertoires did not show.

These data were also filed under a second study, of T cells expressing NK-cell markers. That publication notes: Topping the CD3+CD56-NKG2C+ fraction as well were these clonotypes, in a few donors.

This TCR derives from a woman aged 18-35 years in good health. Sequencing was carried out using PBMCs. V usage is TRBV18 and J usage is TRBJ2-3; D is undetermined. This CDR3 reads CASSLNEADTQYF. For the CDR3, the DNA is TGTGCCAGCTCCCTCAACGAGGCAGATACGCAGTATTTT.